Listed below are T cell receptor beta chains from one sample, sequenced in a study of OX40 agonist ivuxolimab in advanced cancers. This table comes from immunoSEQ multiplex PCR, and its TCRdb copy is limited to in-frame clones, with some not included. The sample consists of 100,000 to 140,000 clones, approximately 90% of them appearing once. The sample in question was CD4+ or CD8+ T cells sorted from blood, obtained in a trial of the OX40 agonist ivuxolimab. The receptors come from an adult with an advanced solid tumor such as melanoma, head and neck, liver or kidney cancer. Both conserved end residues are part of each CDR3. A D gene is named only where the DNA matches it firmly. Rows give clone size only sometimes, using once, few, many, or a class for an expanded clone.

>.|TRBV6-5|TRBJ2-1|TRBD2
CASTGSAGVDNEQFF
TGTGCCAGCACGGGGTCAGCGGGAGTTGACAATGAGCAGTTCTTC
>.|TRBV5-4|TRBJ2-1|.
CASSVTTNSYNEQFF
TGTGCCAGCAGCGTTACCACTAATTCCTACAATGAGCAGTTCTTC
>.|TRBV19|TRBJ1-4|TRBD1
CASNRGVVREKLFF
TGTGCCAGTAACAGGGGAGTCGTTCGCGAAAAACTGTTTTTT
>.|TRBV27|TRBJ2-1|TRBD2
CASSFGWGLAENRGGEQFF
TGTGCCAGCAGTTTCGGATGGGGACTAGCGGAAAACAGGGGGGGGGAGCAGTTCTTC
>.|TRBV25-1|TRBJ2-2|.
CASSELGKGPNTGELFF
TGTGCCAGCAGTGAACTAGGGAAGGGCCCGAACACCGGGGAGCTGTTTTTT
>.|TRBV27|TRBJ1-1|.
CASSPYPMNTEAFF
TGTGCCAGCAGTCCCTACCCCATGAACACTGAAGCTTTCTTT
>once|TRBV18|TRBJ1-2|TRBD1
CASSQTGVDGYTF
TGTGCCAGCTCACAAACAGGGGTCGATGGCTACACCTTC
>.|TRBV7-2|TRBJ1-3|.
CASSPQEDSGNTIYF
TGTGCCAGCAGTCCCCAGGAGGACTCTGGAAACACCATATATTTT
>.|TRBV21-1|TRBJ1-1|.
CASSNLDWDRGLSTEAFF
TGTGCCAGCAGCAACCTTGATTGGGACAGGGGGCTTTCCACTGAAGCTTTCTTT
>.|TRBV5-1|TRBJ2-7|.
CASSIPRQRKGSYEQYF
TGCGCCAGCAGCATACCCCGACAGAGGAAAGGGTCCTACGAGCAGTACTTC
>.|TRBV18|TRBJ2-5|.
CASSTYQETQYF
TGTGCCAGCTCGACGTACCAAGAGACCCAGTACTTC
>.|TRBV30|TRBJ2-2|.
CAWRGSWAGELFF
TGTGCCTGGAGGGGTTCATGGGCCGGGGAGCTGTTTTTT
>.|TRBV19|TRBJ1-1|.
CASSMWQKNTEAFF
TGTGCCAGTAGTATGTGGCAAAAGAACACTGAAGCTTTCTTT
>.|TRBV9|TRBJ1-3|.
CASSLPNRAGNTIYF
TGTGCCAGCAGCCTACCGAACAGGGCTGGAAACACCATATATTTT
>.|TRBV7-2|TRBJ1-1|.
CASSLVGRGTEAFF
TGTGCCAGCAGCTTAGTGGGGAGAGGGACTGAAGCTTTCTTT
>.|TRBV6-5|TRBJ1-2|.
CASRLENYGYTF
TGTGCCAGCCGCCTCGAAAACTATGGCTACACCTTC
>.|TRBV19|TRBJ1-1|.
CASSIRGTNLDGEAFF
TGTGCCAGTAGTATAAGGGGGACAAACTTGGACGGGGAGGCTTTCTTT
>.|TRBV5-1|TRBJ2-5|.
CASRLTEKETQYF
TGCGCCAGCAGGCTTACAGAGAAAGAGACCCAGTACTTC
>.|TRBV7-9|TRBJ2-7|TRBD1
CASSGRHGTAGSYEQYF
TGTGCCAGCAGCGGACGTCACGGGACAGCCGGCTCCTACGAGCAGTACTTC
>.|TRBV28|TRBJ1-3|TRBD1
CASGDSAGNTIYF
TGTGCCAGCGGGGACAGCGCGGGAAACACCATATATTTT
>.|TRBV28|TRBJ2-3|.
CASSSYTDTQYF
TGTGCCAGCAGTTCATACACAGATACGCAGTATTTT
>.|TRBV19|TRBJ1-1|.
CASSVNPRQAGMAFF
TGTGCCAGTAGTGTCAACCCAAGACAGGCTGGGATGGCTTTCTTT
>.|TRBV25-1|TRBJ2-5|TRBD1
CASSARQGTETQYF
TGTGCCAGCAGTGCCCGACAGGGGACAGAGACCCAGTACTTC
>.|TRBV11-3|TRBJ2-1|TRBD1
CASSLVSGGNEQFF
TGTGCCAGCAGCTTAGTTTCAGGGGGCAATGAGCAGTTCTTC
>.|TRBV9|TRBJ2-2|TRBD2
CASTGLAGVTGELFF
TGTGCCAGCACGGGACTAGCGGGAGTCACTGGGGAGCTGTTTTTT
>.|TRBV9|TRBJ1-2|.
CASSVSVSAEEYGYTF
TGTGCCAGCAGCGTATCGGTGTCGGCGGAGGAATATGGCTACACCTTC
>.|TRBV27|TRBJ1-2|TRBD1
CASSLRRTGGNYGYTF
TGTGCCAGCAGTTTAAGGCGGACAGGGGGGAACTATGGCTACACCTTC
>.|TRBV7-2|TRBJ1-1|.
CASSLKLETEAFF
TGTGCCAGCAGCTTAAAGTTGGAGACTGAAGCTTTCTTT
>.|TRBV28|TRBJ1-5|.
CASSPGLTGTSNQPQHF
TGTGCCAGCAGTCCTGGACTTACAGGGACGAGCAATCAGCCCCAGCATTTT
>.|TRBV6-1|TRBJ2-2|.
CASSERARNTGELFF
TGTGCCAGCAGTGAAAGAGCGCGGAACACCGGGGAGCTGTTTTTT
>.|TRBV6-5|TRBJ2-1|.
CASTRNSYLQHEQFF
TGTGCCAGCACGCGAAACAGTTACCTACAGCATGAGCAGTTCTTC
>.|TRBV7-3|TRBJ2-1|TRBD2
CASSLYSGAPYNEQFF
TGTGCCAGCAGCTTATATAGCGGGGCCCCCTACAATGAGCAGTTCTTC
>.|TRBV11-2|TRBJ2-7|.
CASSLESYEQYF
TGTGCCAGCAGCTTAGAGTCCTACGAGCAGTACTTC
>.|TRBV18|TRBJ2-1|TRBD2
CASSPASGTLNEQFF
TGTGCCAGCTCACCAGCAAGCGGGACCTTAAATGAGCAGTTCTTC
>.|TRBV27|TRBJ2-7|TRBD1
CASSLGQIYEQYF
TGTGCCAGCAGTTTGGGACAGATTTACGAGCAGTACTTC
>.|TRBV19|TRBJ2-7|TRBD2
CASSIAAGGPLNEQYF
TGTGCCAGTAGTATCGCAGCGGGAGGGCCATTGAACGAGCAGTACTTC
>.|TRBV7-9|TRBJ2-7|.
CASSFSYEQYF
TGTGCCAGCAGCTTCAGTTACGAGCAGTACTTC
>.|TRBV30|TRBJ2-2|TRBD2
CACPPPGGRAGELFF
TGTGCCTGTCCCCCCCCAGGAGGGAGGGCCGGGGAGCTGTTTTTT
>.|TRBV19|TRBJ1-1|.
CASSIEGAPNTEAFF
TGTGCCAGTAGTATAGAGGGGGCGCCGAACACTGAAGCTTTCTTT
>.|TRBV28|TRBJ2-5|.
CASSSTQETQYF
TGTGCCAGCAGTTCCACTCAAGAGACCCAGTACTTC
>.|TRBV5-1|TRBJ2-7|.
CASSLPSNEQYF
TGCGCCAGCAGCCTCCCTAGTAACGAGCAGTACTTC
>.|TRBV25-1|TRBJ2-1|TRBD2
CASSESGTSGSNEQFF
TGTGCCAGCAGTGAATCAGGGACTAGCGGGAGCAATGAGCAGTTCTTC
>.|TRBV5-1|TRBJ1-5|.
CASSFSGAGDQPQHF
TGCGCCAGCAGCTTCTCCGGGGCAGGGGACCAGCCCCAGCATTTT
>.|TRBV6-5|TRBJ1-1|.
CASSSMDRDTEAFF
TGTGCCAGCAGTTCCATGGACAGAGACACTGAAGCTTTCTTT
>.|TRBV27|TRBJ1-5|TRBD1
CASSPLDRGGQPQHF
TGTGCCAGCAGTCCCCTCGACAGGGGAGGACAGCCCCAGCATTTT
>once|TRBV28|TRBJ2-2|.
CASSPLDGPDGELFF
TGTGCCAGCAGTCCACTGGACGGGCCCGACGGGGAGCTGTTTTTT